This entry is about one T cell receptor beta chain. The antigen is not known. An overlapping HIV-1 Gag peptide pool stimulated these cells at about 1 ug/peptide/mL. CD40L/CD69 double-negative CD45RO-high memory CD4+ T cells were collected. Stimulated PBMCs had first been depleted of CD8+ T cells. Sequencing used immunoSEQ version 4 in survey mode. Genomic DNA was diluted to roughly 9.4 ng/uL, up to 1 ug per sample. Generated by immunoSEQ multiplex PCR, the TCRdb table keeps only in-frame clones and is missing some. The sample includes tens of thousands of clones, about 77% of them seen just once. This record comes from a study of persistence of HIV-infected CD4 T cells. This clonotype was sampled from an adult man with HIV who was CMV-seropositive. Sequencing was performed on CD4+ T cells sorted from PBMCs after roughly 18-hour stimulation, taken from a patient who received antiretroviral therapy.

The CDR3 DNA sequence: TGTGCCAGCAGTTCCGATGGCTCCTATAATTCACCCCTCCACTTT. Amino acids: CASSSDGSYNSPLHF. The rearrangement joins TRBV6-4 to TRBJ1-6; D is uncertain. CDR3 length: 15 amino acids. Germline loops: CDR1 MRHNA, CDR2 SNTAGT. V lost 5 bases to trimming and J lost 0 bases, with 8 bases between them.